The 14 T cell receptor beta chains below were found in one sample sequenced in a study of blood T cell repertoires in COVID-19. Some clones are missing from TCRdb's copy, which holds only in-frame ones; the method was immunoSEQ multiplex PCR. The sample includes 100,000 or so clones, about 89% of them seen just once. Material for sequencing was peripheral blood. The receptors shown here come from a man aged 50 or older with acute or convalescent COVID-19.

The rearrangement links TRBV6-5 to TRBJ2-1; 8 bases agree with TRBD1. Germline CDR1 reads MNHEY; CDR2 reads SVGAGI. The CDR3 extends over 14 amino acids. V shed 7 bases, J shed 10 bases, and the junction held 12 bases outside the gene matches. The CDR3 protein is CASKRLDRGGEQFF. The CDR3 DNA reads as TGTGCCAGCAAGCGCCTCGACAGGGGCGGAGAGCAGTTCTTC.

The CDR3 DNA reads as TGTGCCAGCAGCCAAGGTCGGGGGGAGACCCAGTACTTC. This codes for CASSQGRGETQYF. The chain combines TRBV4-2 with TRBJ2-5; a weak D match, TRBD2 (6 bases). V was pared by 1 base and J by 5 bases, with 8 bases between. Germline assignment: CDR1 LGHNA and CDR2 YNFKEQ. CDR3 length equals 13 residues.

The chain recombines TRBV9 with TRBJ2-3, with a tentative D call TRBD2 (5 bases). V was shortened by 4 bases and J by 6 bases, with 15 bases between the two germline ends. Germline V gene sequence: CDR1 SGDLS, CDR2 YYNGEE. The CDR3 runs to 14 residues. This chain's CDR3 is CASSTRPAGDTQYF. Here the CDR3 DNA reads TGTGCCAGCAGCACCCGCCCCGCGGGCGATACGCAGTATTTT.

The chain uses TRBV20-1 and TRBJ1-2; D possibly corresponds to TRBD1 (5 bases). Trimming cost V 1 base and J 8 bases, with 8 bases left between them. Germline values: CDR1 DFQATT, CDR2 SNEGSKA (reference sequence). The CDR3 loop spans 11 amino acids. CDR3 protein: CSARVGLGYTF. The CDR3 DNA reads TGCAGTGCTAGAGTGGGGCTCGGCTACACCTTC.

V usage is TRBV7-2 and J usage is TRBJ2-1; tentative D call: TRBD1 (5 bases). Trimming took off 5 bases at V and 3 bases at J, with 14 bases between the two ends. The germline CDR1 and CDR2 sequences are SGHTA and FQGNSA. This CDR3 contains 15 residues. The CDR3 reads CASSTVDTGYNEQFF. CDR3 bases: TGTGCCAGCAGCACGGTGGACACGGGCTACAATGAGCAGTTCTTC.

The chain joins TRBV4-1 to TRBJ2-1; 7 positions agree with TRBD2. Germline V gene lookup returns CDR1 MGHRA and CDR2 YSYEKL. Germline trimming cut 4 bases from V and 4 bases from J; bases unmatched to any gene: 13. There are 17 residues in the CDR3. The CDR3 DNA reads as TGCGCCAGCAGCCCTAGCGGAGCAGGCGTATCTTACAATGAGCAGTTCTTC. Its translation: CASSPSGAGVSYNEQFF.

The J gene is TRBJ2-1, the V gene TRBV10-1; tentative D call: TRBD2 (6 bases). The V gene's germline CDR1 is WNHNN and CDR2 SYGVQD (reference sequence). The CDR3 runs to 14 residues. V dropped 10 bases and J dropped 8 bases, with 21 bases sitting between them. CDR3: CATHNRLERDEQFF. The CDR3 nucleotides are TGCGCCACCCATAATAGACTAGAAAGGGATGAGCAGTTCTTC.

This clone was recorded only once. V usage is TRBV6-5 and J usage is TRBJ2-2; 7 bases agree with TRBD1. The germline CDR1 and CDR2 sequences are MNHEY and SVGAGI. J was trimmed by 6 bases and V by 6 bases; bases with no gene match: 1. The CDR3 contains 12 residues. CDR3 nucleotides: TGTGCCAGCAGGAGGGGGCCCGGGGAGCTGTTTTTT. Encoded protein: CASRRGPGELFF.

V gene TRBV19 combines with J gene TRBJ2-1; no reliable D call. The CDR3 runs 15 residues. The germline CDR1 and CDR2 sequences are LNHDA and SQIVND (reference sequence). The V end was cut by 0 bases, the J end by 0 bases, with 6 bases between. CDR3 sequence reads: CASSIDFSSYNEQFF. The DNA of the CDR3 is TGTGCCAGTAGTATAGACTTCAGCTCCTACAATGAGCAGTTCTTC.

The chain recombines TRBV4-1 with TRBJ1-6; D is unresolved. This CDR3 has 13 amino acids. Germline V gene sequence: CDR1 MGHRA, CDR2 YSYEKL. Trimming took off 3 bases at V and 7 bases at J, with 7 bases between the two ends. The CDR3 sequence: CASSQGRNSPLHF. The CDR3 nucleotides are TGCGCCAGCAGCCAGGGGAGGAATTCACCCCTCCACTTT.

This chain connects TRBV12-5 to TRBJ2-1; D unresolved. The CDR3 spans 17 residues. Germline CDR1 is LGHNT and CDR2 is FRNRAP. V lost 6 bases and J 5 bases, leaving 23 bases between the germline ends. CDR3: CASGQTTGATLHNEQFF. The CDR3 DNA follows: TGTGCTAGTGGCCAGACGACCGGAGCGACCCTACACAATGAGCAGTTCTTC.

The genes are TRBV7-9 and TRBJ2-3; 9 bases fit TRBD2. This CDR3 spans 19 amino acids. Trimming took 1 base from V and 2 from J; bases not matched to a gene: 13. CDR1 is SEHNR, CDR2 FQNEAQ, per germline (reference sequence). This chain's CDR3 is CASSLGVVTSGFYTDTQYF. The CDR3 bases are TGTGCCAGCAGCTTAGGGGTCGTGACTAGCGGCTTTTACACAGATACGCAGTATTTT. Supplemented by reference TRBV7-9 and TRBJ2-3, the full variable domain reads DTGVSQNPRHKITKRGQNVTFRCDPISEHNRLYWYRQTLGQGPEFLTYFQNEAQLEKSRLLSDRFSAERPKGSFSTLEIQRTEQGDSAMYLCASSLGVVTSGFYTDTQYFGPGTRLTVL.

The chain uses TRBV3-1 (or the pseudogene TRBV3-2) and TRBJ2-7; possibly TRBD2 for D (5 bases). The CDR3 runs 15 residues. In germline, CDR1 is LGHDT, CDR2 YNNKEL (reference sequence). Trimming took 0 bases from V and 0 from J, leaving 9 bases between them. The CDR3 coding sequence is TGTGCCAGCAGCCAAGATCCGGGAAGCTCCTACGAGCAGTACTTC. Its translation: CASSQDPGSSYEQYF.

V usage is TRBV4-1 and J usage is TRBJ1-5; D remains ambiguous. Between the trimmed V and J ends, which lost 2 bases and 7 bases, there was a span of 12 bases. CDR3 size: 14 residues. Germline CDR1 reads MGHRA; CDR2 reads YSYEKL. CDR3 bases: TGCGCCAGCAGCCAAACACCCGAGGGCCAGCCCCAGCATTTT. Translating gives CASSQTPEGQPQHF.